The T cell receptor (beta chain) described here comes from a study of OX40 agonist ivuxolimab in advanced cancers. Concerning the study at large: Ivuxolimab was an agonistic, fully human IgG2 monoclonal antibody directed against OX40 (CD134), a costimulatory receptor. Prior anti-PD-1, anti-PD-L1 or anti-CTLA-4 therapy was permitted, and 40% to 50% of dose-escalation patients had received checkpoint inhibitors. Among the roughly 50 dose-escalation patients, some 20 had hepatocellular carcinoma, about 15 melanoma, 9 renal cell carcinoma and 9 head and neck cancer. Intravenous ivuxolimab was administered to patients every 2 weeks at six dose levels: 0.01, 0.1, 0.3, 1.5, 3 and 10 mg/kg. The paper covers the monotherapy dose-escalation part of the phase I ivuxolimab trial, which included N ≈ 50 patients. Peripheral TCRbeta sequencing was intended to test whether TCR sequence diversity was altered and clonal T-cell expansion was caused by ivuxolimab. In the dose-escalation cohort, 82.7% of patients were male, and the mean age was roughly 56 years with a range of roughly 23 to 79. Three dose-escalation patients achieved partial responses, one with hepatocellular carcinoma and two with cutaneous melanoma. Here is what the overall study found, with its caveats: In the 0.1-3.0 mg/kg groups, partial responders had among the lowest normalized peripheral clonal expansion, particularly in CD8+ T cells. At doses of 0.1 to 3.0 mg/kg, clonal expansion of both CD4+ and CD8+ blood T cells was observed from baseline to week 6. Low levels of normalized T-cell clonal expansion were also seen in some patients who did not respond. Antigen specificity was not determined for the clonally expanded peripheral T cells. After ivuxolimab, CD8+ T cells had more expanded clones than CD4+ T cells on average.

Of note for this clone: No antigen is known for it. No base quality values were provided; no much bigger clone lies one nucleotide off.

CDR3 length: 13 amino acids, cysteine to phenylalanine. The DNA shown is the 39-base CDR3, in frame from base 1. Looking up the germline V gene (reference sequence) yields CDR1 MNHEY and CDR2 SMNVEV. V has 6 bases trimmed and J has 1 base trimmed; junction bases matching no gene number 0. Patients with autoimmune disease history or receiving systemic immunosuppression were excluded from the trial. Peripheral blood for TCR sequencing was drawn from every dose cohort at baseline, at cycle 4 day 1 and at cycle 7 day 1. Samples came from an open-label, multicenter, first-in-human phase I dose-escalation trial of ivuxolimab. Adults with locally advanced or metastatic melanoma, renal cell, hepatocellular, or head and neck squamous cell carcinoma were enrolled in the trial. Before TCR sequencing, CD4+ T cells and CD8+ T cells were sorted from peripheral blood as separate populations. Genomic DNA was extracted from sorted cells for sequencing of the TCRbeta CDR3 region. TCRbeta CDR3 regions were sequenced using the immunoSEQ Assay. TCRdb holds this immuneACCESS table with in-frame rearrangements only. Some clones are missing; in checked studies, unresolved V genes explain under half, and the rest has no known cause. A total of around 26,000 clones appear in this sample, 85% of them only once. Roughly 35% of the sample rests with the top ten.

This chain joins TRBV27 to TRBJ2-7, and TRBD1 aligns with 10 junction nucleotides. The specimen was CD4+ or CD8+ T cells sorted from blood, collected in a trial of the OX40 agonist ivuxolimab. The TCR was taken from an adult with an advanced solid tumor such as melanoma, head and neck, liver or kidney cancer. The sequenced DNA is TGTGCCAGCAGGGACAGGGGGTCCTACGAGCAGTACTTC. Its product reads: CASRDRGSYEQYF.